This T cell receptor beta chain derives from a study of PD-1 blockade in classical Hodgkin lymphoma. Study-level findings and limits: At baseline, newly diagnosed patients reportedly showed less TCR diversity than healthy donors. Baseline diversity was lower in partial responders and progressors than complete responders.

Relapses following autologous stem cell transplantation were seen in all patients, with brentuximab vedotin exposure varying. With respect to this clone: The antigen is undetermined.

The method was immunoSEQ multiplex PCR; TCRdb's version includes in-frame clones alone and lacks a portion of them. This table has about 98,000 clones, roughly 79% appearing once. This receptor was taken from a human donor with classical Hodgkin lymphoma. Here the sequenced sample was peripheral blood mononuclear cells (PBMCs), taken before the second cycle of nivolumab.

The CDR3 spells CASSPRTGHPEQYF. For the CDR3, the DNA is TGTGCCAGCAGTCCCCGGACAGGGCACCCCGAGCAGTACTTC. The chain joins TRBV27 to TRBJ2-7; 8 nucleotides align to TRBD1. V was clipped by 5 bases and J by 6 bases; unmatched bases: 9. Germline V lookup: CDR1 MNHEY, CDR2 SMNVEV (reference sequence). The CDR3 covers 14 residues.